This T cell receptor beta chain was retrieved from a study of T cells in Graves' hyperthyroidism and ophthalmopathy. Whole-study findings and limits: Most thyroid clonotypes expanded above 0.001 were also detected in blood. Median prediction lead before ophthalmopathy onset was 5 to 7.5 months with the model.

A Clinical Activity Score of at least 3, a NOSPECS grade of at least 4 and a duration under 3 months were recorded in the ophthalmopathy patients. Extraction of PBMCs used approximately 10 ml of fresh peripheral blood. Comment on this clonotype: Its antigen is not known.

The CDR3 has 15 residues. Trimming cost V 4 bases and J 2 bases; bases outside gene matches: 6. Germline lookup yields CDR1 SGHTS and CDR2 YDEGEE. RNA transcripts gave rise to amplified TCR beta CDR3 regions. TCR CDR3 regions were first amplified by RT-PCR with HTBI primers. Each CDR3 protein is one row after TCRdb ran MiXCR on the multiplex PCR reads. There are 490,000 or so distinct CDR3 sequences in the sample; about 16% occur only once, and approximately 32% lies in the top ten. The sample consisted of blood. The receptor's source is a woman aged 30 to 39 with Graves' ophthalmopathy. The chain uses TRBV5-8 and TRBJ2-1; 7 positions agree with TRBD1. The CDR3 DNA reads TGTGCCAGCAGCCCAGGACAGGTACCCTACAATGAGCAGTTCTTC. It codes for CASSPGQVPYNEQFF.